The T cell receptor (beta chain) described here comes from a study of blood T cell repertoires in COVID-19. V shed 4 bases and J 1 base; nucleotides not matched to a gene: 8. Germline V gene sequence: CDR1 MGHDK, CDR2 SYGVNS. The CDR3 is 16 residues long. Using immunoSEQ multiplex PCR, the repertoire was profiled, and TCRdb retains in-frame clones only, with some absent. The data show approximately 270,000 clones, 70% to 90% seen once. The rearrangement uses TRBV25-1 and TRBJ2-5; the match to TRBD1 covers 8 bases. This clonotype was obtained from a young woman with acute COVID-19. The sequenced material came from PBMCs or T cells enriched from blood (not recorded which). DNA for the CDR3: TGTGCCAGCAGTGCAAATCCCGGACAGGGCCAAGAGACCCAGTACTTC. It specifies CASSANPGQGQETQYF.